This T cell receptor beta chain was found in a study of T-cell reconstitution after alpha-beta-depleted transplantation in children. Study-wide results and caveats: At day 60, the high TCRbeta diversity found in some patients originated from recipient T cells and thymic progenitors that had survived.

J was trimmed by 4 bases and V by 4 bases; bases with no gene match: 4. This CDR3 spans 16 amino acids. Per the germline V gene, CDR1 is MNHNS and CDR2 is SASEGT. Researchers prepared the TCRbeta library using unique molecular identifiers, the study reports. TCRdb reprocessed the PCR reads with MiXCR, giving one entry per CDR3 protein. This sample carries 200,000 to 250,000 distinct CDR3 sequences, around 7.5% of them seen once, and the ten largest clones take 5% to 7%. This clonotype was recorded at least ten times. Its target is unknown. The TCR was taken from a male patient between 5 and 17 years old who had a stem cell transplant for acute lymphoblastic leukemia, so the T cells may come from the graft donor. This chain uses TRBV6-1 with TRBJ2-1; 13 nucleotides agree with TRBD2. This specimen consisted of PBMCs, mostly from graft donor cells, obtained 180 days after TCRalphabeta/CD19-depleted stem cell transplant. The CDR3 sequence: CASSATSGGSYNEQFF. In DNA form, the CDR3 reads TGTGCCAGCAGTGCGACTAGCGGGGGGTCTTACAATGAGCAGTTCTTC.